One sample yielded the 29 T cell receptor beta chains listed below, sequenced in a study of T-cell memory formation after mild COVID-19. TCRdb called the 5' RACE reads again in MiXCR, with one record for every CDR3 protein. The sample lists hundreds of thousands of distinct CDR3 sequences, 15% to 20% occurring once. Material: PBMCs or a T cell subset sorted from them (not recorded which). The source is a man aged 18 to 29 who had mild COVID-19 (a few samples of this study predate the infection). Cell type and time point are not known.

A few counts support this clonotype. The V gene is TRBV7-2, the J gene TRBJ2-7; D may be TRBD1 or TRBD2 (6 bases each). Trimming took off 5 bases at V and 2 bases at J, with 16 bases between the two ends. CDR3 length equals 15 residues. CDR1 and CDR2 (germline): SGHTA, FQGNSA. In DNA form, the CDR3 reads TGTGCCAGCAGCGCTTACGGGGGCGGGACCTACGAGCAGTACGTC. This encodes CASSAYGGGTYEQYV.

This clonotype has only a few counts. V is TRBV20-1 and J is TRBJ1-2; the D is unclear. The V end lost 4 bases, the J end lost 7 bases, and 16 bases lay between the germline ends. Germline CDR1 is DFQATT and CDR2 is SNEGSKA (reference sequence). The CDR3 is 13 amino acids. The CDR3 reads CSATLYGSGGYTF. The CDR3 DNA reads as TGCAGTGCTACCCTATATGGCTCCGGTGGCTACACCTTC.

The chain employs TRBV6-2 or TRBV6-3 and TRBJ2-1, with 10 bases identical to TRBD2. The CDR3 contains 16 residues. Germline assignment: CDR1 MNHEY and CDR2 SVGEGT. With V trimmed by 9 bases and J by 3 bases, 11 bases remained unmatched. CDR3 sequence (DNA): TGTGCCAGTAGACTAGCGGGCAATGTACTCTACAATGAGCAGTTCTTC. Translated: CASRLAGNVLYNEQFF.

This clonotype was found a few times. V usage is TRBV30 and J usage is TRBJ2-7; D is perhaps TRBD1 (7 bases). The V and J ends lost 2 bases and 1 base respectively, with 15 bases between them. This CDR3 has 15 amino acids. Germline loops: CDR1 GTSNPN, CDR2 SVGIG (reference sequence). The CDR3 coding sequence is TGTGCCTGGAGTTGGTTGGCAGGGGGGTCCTACGAGCAGTACTTC. This gives the protein CAWSWLAGGSYEQYF.

The V and J genes are TRBV20-1 and TRBJ1-5; D gene ambiguous. V gave up 6 bases and J gave up 0 bases, with 15 bases separating them. The CDR3 consists of 15 residues. CDR1 is DFQATT and CDR2 is SNEGSKA in the germline V gene (reference sequence). CDR3 residues: CSASVPPYSNQPQHF. CDR3 bases: TGCAGTGCGTCCGTTCCTCCTTATAGCAATCAGCCCCAGCATTTT.

The V gene is TRBV24-1, the J gene TRBJ2-3; a possible D gene is TRBD1 (5 bases). CDR3 size: 13 residues. The ends were cut back, 8 bases at V and 4 bases at J, with 12 bases in the middle. Looked up from germline, CDR1 is KGHDR and CDR2 is SFDVKD. Here the CDR3 DNA reads TGTGCCACCATCCGACAGAGCGCAGATACGCAGTATTTT. Translating it yields CATIRQSADTQYF.

The chain couples TRBV4-3 to TRBJ2-3, with D uncertain. Trimming cost V 2 bases and J 2 bases, with 8 bases left between them. Germline loops: CDR1 LGHNA, CDR2 YSLEER. The CDR3 consists of 14 residues. CDR3 in DNA: TGCGCCAGCAGCCAACCAACAGACACAGATACGCAGTATTTT. Protein sequence: CASSQPTDTDTQYF.

There are a few counts of this clonotype. This chain joins TRBV20-1 and TRBJ2-2; the D gene could be TRBD1 or TRBD2 (6 bases each). Trimming removed 3 bases from V and 1 base from J, with 21 bases in between. The CDR3 contains 18 residues. The V gene's germline CDR1 is DFQATT and CDR2 SNEGSKA (reference sequence). CDR3 sequence reads: CSASRGGTTWGNTGELFF. DNA of the CDR3: TGCAGTGCTAGCAGGGGAGGAACAACGTGGGGGAACACCGGGGAGCTGTTTTTT.

The chain recombines TRBV3-1 with TRBJ2-1; maybe TRBD2 (5 bases). Trimming took off 2 bases at V and 6 bases at J, with 11 bases between the two ends. Germline loops: CDR1 LGHDT, CDR2 YNNKEL (reference sequence). CDR3 length: 14 amino acids. CDR3 nucleotides: TGTGCCAGCAGCCAAACGACCAGCGGCAATGAGCAGTTCTTC. Residues: CASSQTTSGNEQFF.

This clonotype was counted only a few times. The V and J genes are TRBV19 and TRBJ1-1, with a tentative D call TRBD1 (5 bases). The CDR3 loop spans 16 amino acids. The germline V gene encodes CDR1 LNHDA and CDR2 SQIVND (reference sequence). Trimming removed 7 bases from V and 5 bases from J, with 23 bases in between. Here the CDR3 reads CASTPYSGGLETEAFF. CDR3 nucleotide sequence: TGTGCCAGTACCCCTTACTCGGGGGGATTAGAGACTGAAGCTTTCTTT.

This clonotype has just a few counts. The chain recombines TRBV6-2 or TRBV6-3 with TRBJ2-7; D gene ambiguous. The CDR3 is 14 residues long. V was cut by 2 bases and J by 1 base, with 9 bases left in between. Germline CDR1 is MNHEY and CDR2 is SVGEGT. The CDR3 is CASSYRYPSYEQYV. CDR3 DNA sequence: TGTGCCAGCAGTTACCGTTACCCGTCCTACGAGCAGTACGTC.

This clonotype was seen repeatedly, ten times or more. The genes are TRBV3-1 and TRBJ2-3, with 10 bases aligning to TRBD2. CDR3 length: 14 residues. V was clipped by 8 bases and J by 4 bases; unmatched bases: 6. Germline-derived CDR1 and CDR2 are LGHDT and YNNKEL (reference sequence). CDR3 DNA: TGTGCCAGCTCGACCCTAGCGGGGGCAGATACGCAGTATTTT. Its protein is CASSTLAGADTQYF.

The chain recombines TRBV5-1 with TRBJ2-7, with D perhaps TRBD1 or TRBD2 (5 bases each). Germline V gene sequence: CDR1 SGHRS, CDR2 YFSETQ. CDR3 length: 14 amino acids. V lost 4 bases to trimming and J lost 1 base, with 12 bases between them. The CDR3 is CASSAAGGSYEQYV. The CDR3 DNA reads as TGCGCCAGCAGCGCGGCTGGGGGTTCCTACGAGCAGTACGTC.

The CDR3 DNA follows: TGTGCCAGCAACAACAAGGGGGGGGCTTTCTTT. The encoded protein is CASNNKGGAFF. J is TRBJ1-1 and V is TRBV21-1; the D call TRBD1 from the table was never checked on the DNA. TRBV21-1 is annotated as a pseudogene. The CDR3 totals 11 residues.

This rearrangement joins TRBV7-9 to TRBJ1-5; D gene unclear. Germline CDR1 and CDR2: SEHNR and FQNEAQ (reference sequence). Between the trimmed V and J ends, which lost 1 base and 2 bases, there was a span of 9 bases. CDR3 size: 15 residues. DNA of the CDR3: TGTGCCAGCAGCTTAGGCCCCCAGGGCAATCAGCCCCAGCATTTT. This translates into CASSLGPQGNQPQHF.

The V gene is TRBV19, the J gene TRBJ2-1, with D perhaps TRBD1 (6 bases). V lost 1 base and J 8 bases, leaving 12 bases between the germline ends. Germline assignment: CDR1 LNHDA and CDR2 SQIVND (reference sequence). This CDR3 has 14 residues. The DNA for the CDR3 is TGTGCCAGTAGTATAGCTTACAGGGTGGATGAGCAGTTCTTC. It codes for CASSIAYRVDEQFF.

The V call is TRBV5-1, the J call TRBJ2-2, with D maybe TRBD1 (6 bases). The ends were cut back, 4 bases at V and 5 bases at J, with 12 bases in the middle. Germline CDR1 is SGHRS and CDR2 is YFSETQ. This CDR3 region has 14 residues. CDR3 in DNA: TGCGCCAGCAGCCCGCGGACAGTAACCGGGGAGCTGTTTTTT. It is translated as CASSPRTVTGELFF.

The chain employs TRBV11-2 and TRBJ2-5; D not resolved. The CDR3 covers 15 residues. CDR1 and CDR2 from the germline V gene are SGHAT and FQNNGV. Trimming stripped 5 bases from V and 5 bases from J, with 18 bases between. The CDR3 is CASSKMLWDLETQYF. As DNA, the CDR3 is TGTGCCAGCAGCAAAATGCTGTGGGATTTGGAGACCCAGTACTTC.

This clonotype is a singleton in its sample. This rearrangement joins TRBV5-5 to TRBJ1-2; D is unclear. The CDR3 has 18 amino acids. V was clipped by 4 bases and J by 6 bases, with 28 bases between them. Germline V CDR1 and CDR2: SGHKS, YYEKEE (reference sequence). In DNA, the CDR3 is TGTGCCAGCAGCCGCGTGGCCACCTCCCCGGGCATGACAAATGGCTACACCTTC. Translating it yields CASSRVATSPGMTNGYTF.

The V call is TRBV12-3 or TRBV12-4, the J call TRBJ2-3; 8 bases line up with TRBD2. J gave up 6 bases and V 3 bases, and 5 bases lay outside the gene matches. This CDR3 comprises 14 residues. The CDR3 sequence is CASSFSLAGDTQYF. The CDR3 DNA reads as TGTGCCAGCAGTTTCAGCCTAGCGGGCGATACGCAGTATTTT.

This clonotype was found a few times. The chain joins TRBV11-3 to TRBJ2-5; TRBD1 agrees at 11 bases. This CDR3 contains 15 residues. J gave up 4 bases and V 5 bases, and 6 bases lay outside the gene matches. Germline CDR1 SGHNT, CDR2 YENEEA. The CDR3 spells CASSGTGGFGETQYF. The CDR3 bases are TGTGCCAGCAGCGGGACAGGGGGTTTTGGAGAGACCCAGTACTTC.

This clonotype was counted only a few times. The V call is TRBV28, the J call TRBJ2-7, with D possibly TRBD1 on 5 matching bases. V was trimmed by 3 bases and J by 3 bases, leaving 6 bases between them. The CDR3 length is 12 residues. CDR1 is MDHEN, CDR2 SYDVKM, per germline. CDR3 sequence: CASSFQGYEQYV. The CDR3, as DNA: TGTGCCAGCAGTTTCCAGGGCTACGAGCAGTACGTC.

This clonotype is a singleton in its sample. Just one base apart from a much larger clone, this may be a read error. The chain joins TRBV5-4 to TRBJ1-1, with D perhaps matching TRBD1 (5 bases). V was trimmed by 3 bases and J by 11 bases, leaving 17 bases between them. The CDR3 has 13 amino acids. Looked up from germline, CDR1 is SGHNT and CDR2 is YYREEE (reference sequence). The CDR3 DNA reads as TGTGCCAGCAGCTGGGGGGGGTCCGGCCGGGCTTTCTTT. It is translated as CASSWGGSGRAFF.

The chain carries TRBV18 and TRBJ2-1; 9 bases align to TRBD1. The germline V gene has CDR1 KGHSH and CDR2 LQKENI. V lost 2 bases and J lost 1; bases outside the gene matches: 3. The CDR3 runs 16 residues. The CDR3 here is CASSPGTGTSYNEQFF. The CDR3 region has the DNA TGTGCCAGCTCACCAGGGACAGGGACATCCTACAATGAGCAGTTCTTC.

V is TRBV5-1 and J is TRBJ2-3; D possibly corresponds to TRBD2 (6 bases). Germline V CDR1 and CDR2: SGHRS, YFSETQ. Trimming left V 7 bases short and J 2 bases short, with 20 bases between. This CDR3 comprises 16 residues. The CDR3 sequence is CASSQGGFKITDTQYF. The DNA of the CDR3 is TGCGCCAGCTCCCAGGGAGGCTTCAAGATCACAGATACGCAGTATTTT.

This clonotype turned up a few times. The V and J genes are TRBV7-9 and TRBJ1-4; 7 bases agree with TRBD1. With V trimmed by 5 bases and J by 3 bases, 9 bases remained unmatched. The length of the CDR3 is 16 residues. The germline V gene encodes CDR1 SEHNR and CDR2 FQNEAQ (reference sequence). The CDR3 nucleotides read TGTGCCAGCAGCGCAGGGGGGAATTCTCCTAATGAAAAACTGTTTTTT. This gives the protein CASSAGGNSPNEKLFF.

The chain combines TRBV7-2 with TRBJ2-4, with D possibly being TRBD1 or TRBD2 (6 bases each). The germline V and J ends were trimmed by 4 bases and 8 bases, with 12 bases remaining between them. The CDR3 spans 13 residues. Germline values: CDR1 SGHTA, CDR2 FQGNSA. The CDR3 nucleotides read TGTGCCAGCAGCTCCGCTAGGGGGGACATTCAGTACTTC. It encodes CASSSARGDIQYF. The full variable domain, completed using reference TRBV7-2 and TRBJ2-4, is GAGVSQSPSNKVTEKGKDVELRCDPISGHTALYWYRQSLGQGLEFLIYFQGNSAPDKSGLPSDRFSAERTGGSVSTLTIQRTQQEDSAVYLCASSSARGDIQYFGAGTRLSVL.

V and J are TRBV4-2 and TRBJ1-3; no clear D. CDR1 LGHNA and CDR2 YNFKEQ come from the germline V gene. This CDR3 region has 16 residues. The V gene lost 0 bases and the J gene lost 4 bases, with 13 bases spanning the gap. The DNA of the CDR3 is TGTGCCAGCAGCCAAGATCCTGGCGGGAGCGGAAACACCATATATTTT. As protein: CASSQDPGGSGNTIYF.

The rearrangement links TRBV7-9 to TRBJ2-3; 11 bases agree with TRBD2. Germline trimming cut 4 bases from V and 6 bases from J; bases unmatched to any gene: 3. The CDR3 sequence is 14 residues long. The germline CDR1 and CDR2 sequences are SEHNR and FQNEAQ (reference sequence). Here the CDR3 DNA reads TGTGCCAGCAGCTCCGGGACTAGCGGTGATACGCAGTATTTT. Residues: CASSSGTSGDTQYF.